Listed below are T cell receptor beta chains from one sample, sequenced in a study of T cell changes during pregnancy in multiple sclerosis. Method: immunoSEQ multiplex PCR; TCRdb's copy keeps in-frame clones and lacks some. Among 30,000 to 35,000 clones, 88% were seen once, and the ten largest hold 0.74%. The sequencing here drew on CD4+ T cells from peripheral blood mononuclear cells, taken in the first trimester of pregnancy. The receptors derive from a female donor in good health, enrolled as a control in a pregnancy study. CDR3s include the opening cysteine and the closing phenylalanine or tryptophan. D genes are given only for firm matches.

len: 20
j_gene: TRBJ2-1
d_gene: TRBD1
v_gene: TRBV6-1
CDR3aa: CASSEFFWGSTGTGDNEQFF

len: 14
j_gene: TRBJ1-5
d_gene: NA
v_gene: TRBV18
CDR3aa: CASSPGTHNQPQHF

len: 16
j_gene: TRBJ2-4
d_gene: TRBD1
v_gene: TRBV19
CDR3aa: CASSLGQGASKNIQYF

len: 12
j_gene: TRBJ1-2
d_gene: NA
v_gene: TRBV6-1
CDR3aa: CASSDTYYGYTF

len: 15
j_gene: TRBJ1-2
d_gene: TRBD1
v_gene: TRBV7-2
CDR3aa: CASSPLLTGNYGYTF

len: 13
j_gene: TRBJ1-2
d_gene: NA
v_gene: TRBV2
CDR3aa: CASQTGRFYGYTF

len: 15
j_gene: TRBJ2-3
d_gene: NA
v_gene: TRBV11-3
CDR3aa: CASNKQGPSTDTQYF

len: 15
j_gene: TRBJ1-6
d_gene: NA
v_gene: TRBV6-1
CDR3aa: CATYREGSYNSPLHF

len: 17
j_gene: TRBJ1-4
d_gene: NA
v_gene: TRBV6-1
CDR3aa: CASSEKPLRGQSEKLFF

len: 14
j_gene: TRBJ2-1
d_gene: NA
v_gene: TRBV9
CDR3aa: CASMADTAVNEQFF

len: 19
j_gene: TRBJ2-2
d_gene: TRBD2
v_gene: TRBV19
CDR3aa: CASSRRTSGAYRDTGELFF

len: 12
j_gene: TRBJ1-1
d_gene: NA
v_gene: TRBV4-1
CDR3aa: CASSQVGGFAFF

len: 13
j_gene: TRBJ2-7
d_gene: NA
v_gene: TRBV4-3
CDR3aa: CASSQERGHEQYF

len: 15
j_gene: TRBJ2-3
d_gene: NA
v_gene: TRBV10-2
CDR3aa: CASSEWGGDTDTQYF

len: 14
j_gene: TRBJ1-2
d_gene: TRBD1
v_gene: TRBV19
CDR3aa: CASSRGQGAYGYTF

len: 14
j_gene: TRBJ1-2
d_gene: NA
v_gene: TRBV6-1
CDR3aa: CASSEAGGNYGYTF

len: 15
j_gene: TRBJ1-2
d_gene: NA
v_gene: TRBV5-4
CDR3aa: CASSPGVLANYGYTF

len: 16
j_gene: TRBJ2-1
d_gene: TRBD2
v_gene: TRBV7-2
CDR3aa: CASSPVLAGGYNEQFF

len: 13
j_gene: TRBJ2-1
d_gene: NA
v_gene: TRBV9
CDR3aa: CASSVKAANEQFF

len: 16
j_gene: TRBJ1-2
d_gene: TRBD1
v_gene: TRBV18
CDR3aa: CASSPQEGARSYGYTF

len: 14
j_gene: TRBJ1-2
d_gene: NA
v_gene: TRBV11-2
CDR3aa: CASSSLGGNYGYTF

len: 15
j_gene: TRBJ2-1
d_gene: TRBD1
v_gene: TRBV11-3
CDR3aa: CASSLDGRQGYEQFF

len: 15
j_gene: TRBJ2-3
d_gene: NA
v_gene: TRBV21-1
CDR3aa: CASSKSGGPGDTQYF

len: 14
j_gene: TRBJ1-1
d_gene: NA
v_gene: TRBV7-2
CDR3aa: CASSSTTGNTEAFF

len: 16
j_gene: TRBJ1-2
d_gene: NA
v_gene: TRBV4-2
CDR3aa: CASSQGPAGQKYGYTF

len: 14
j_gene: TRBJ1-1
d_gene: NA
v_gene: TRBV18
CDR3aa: CASSPGGARAEAFF

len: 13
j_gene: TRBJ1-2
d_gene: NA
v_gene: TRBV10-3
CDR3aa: CATAGANNYGYTF

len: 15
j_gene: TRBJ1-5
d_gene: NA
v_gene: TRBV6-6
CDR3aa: CASSYEGYSNQPQHF

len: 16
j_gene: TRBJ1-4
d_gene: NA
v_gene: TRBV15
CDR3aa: CATSRAAGAYNEKLFF

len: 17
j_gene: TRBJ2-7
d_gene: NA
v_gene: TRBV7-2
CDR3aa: CASSPRWSRGNGYEQYF

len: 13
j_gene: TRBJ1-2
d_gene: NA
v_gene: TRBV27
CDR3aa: CASSRDNNYGYTF

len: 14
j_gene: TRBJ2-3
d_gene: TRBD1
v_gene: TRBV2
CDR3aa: CASRRQGATDTQYF

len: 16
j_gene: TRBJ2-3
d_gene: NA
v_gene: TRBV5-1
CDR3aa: CASSLGGMQVGDTQYF

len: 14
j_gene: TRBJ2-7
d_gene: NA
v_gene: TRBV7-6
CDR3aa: CASSLEPESYEQYF

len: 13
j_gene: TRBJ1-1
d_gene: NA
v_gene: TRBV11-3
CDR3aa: CASSSGMNTEAFF

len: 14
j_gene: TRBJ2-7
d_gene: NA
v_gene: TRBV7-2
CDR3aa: CASTQSGGIYEQYF

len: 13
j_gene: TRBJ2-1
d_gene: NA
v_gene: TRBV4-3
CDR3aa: CASSQDIRGLQFF

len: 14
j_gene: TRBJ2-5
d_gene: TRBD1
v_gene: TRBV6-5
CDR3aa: CASSNRGVVETQYF

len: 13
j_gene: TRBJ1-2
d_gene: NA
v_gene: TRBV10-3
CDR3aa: CAISESQSYGYTF

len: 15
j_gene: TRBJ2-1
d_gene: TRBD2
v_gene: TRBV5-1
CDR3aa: CASSFGTSRDNEQFF

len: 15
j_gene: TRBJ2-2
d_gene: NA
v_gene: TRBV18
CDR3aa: CASSPSGEWTGELFF

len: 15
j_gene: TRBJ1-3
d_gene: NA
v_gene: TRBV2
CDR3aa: CASSQPGYSGNTIYF

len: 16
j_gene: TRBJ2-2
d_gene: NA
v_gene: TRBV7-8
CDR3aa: CASRPTRQGNTGELFF

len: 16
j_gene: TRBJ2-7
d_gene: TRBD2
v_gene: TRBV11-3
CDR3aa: CASSLGGTSGGREQYF

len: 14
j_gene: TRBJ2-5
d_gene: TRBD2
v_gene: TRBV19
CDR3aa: CASGGLAGGGTQYF

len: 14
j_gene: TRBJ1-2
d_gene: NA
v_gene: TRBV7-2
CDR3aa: CASSLIGGLDGYTF

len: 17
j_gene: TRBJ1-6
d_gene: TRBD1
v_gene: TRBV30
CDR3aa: CAWSVRDGTGKGSPLHF

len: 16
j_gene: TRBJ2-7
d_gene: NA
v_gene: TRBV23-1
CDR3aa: CASSQCGTEAIYEQYF

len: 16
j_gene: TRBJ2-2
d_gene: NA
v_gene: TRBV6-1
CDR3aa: CASSEGWGPNTGELFF

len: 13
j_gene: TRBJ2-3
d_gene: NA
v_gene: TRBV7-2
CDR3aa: CASRTTFTDTQYF

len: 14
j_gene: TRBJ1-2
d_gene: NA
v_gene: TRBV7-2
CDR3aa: CASSLEAGNYGYTF

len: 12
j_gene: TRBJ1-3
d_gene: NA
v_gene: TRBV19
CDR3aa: CASSIVDSTIYF

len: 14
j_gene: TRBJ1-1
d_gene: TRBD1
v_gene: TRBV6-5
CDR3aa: CASRRTGLNTEAFF

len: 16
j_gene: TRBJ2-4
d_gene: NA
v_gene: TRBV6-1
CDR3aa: CASSDTFGGPGNIQYF

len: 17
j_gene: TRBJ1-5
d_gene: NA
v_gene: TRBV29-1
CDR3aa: CSVEDCPGLHSNQPQHF

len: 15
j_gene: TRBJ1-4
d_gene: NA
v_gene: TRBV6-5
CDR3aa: CASRQPGDLNEKLFF

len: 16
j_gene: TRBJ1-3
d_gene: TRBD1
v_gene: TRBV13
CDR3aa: CASSLDWGTGGNTIYF

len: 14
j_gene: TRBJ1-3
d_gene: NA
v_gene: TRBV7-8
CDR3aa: CASSLRGSGNTIYF

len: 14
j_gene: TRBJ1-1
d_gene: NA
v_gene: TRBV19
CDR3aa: CASSTKVLVAEAFF